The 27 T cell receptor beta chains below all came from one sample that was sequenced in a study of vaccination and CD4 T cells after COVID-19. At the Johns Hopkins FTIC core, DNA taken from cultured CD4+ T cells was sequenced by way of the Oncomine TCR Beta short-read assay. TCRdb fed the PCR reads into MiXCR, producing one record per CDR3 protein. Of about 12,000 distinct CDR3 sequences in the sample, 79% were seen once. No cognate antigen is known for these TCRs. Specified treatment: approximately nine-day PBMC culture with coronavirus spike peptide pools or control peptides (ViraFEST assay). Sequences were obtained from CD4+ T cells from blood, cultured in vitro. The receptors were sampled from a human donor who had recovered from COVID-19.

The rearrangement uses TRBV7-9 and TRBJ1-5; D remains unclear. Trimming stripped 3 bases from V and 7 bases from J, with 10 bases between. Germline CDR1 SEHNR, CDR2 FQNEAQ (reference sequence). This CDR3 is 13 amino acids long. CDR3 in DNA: TGTGCCAGCAGCTTGGAGGTTACACAGCCCCAGCATTTT. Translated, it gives CASSLEVTQPQHF.

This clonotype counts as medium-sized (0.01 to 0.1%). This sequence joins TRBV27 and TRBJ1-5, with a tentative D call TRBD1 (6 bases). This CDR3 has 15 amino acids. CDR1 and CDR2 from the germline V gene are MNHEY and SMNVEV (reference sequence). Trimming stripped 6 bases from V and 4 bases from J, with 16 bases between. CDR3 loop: CASRWGAQPNQPQHF. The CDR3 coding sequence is TGTGCCAGCAGGTGGGGGGCCCAGCCAAATCAGCCCCAGCATTTT.

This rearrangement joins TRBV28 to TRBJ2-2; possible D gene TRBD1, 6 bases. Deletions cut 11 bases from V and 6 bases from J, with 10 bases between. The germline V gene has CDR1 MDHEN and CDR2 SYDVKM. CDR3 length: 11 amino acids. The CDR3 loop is CAHKGAGELFF. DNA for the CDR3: TGTGCCCACAAGGGGGCCGGGGAGCTGTTTTTT. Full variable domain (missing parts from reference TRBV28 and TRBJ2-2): DVKVTQSSRYLVKRTGEKVFLECVQDMDHENMFWYRQDPGLGLRLIYFSYDVKMKEKGDIPEGYSVSREKKERFSLILESASTNQTSMYLCAHKGAGELFFGEGSRLTVL.

The CDR3 sequence is CASSSIYGYTF. For the CDR3, the DNA is TGTGCCAGCAGCTCGATATATGGCTACACCTTC. This chain connects TRBV28 to TRBJ1-2; D is uncertain. This CDR3 is built from 11 residues. CDR1 MDHEN and CDR2 SYDVKM come from the germline V gene. V lost 6 bases and J 5 bases, leaving 7 bases between the germline ends.

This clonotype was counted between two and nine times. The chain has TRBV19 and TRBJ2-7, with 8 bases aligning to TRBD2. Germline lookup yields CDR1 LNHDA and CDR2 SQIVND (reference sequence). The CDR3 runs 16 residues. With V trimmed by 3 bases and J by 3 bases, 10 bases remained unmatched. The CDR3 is CASSMGSGNPSYEQYF. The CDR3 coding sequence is TGTGCCAGTAGTATGGGTAGCGGGAACCCCAGCTACGAGCAGTACTTC.

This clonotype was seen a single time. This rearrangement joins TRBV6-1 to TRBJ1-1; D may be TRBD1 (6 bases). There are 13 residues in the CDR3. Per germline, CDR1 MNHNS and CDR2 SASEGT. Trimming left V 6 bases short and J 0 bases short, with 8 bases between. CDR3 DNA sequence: TGTGCCAGCAGGGACAGAATGAACACTGAAGCTTTCTTT. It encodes CASRDRMNTEAFF.

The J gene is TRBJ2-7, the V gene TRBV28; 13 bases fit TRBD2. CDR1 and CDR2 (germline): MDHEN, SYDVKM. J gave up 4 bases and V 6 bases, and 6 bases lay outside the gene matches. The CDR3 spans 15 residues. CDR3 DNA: TGTGCCAGCAGCCTGGGACTAGCGGGAAGGTACGAGCAGTACTTC. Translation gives CASSLGLAGRYEQYF.

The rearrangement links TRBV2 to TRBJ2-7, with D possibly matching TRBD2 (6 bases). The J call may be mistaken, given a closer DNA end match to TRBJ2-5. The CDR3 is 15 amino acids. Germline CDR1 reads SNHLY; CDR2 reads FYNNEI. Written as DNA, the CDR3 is TGTGCCAGCAGTGGGGGACTTCCCGGCGTGGGGACCCAGTACTTC. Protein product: CASSGGLPGVGTQYF.

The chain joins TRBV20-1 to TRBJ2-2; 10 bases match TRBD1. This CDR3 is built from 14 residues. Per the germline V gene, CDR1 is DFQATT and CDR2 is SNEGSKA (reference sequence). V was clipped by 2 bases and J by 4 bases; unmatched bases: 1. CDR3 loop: CSARRDRGTGELFF. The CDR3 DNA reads TGCAGTGCTAGACGGGACAGGGGCACCGGGGAGCTGTTTTTT.

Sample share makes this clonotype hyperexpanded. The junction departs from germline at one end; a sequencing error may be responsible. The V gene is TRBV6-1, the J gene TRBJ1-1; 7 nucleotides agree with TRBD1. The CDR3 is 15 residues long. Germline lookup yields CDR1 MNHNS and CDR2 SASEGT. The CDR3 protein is CATHMASTGNAEAFF. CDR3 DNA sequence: TGTGCCACCCACATGGCATCGACAGGGAACGCTGAAGCTTTCTTT.

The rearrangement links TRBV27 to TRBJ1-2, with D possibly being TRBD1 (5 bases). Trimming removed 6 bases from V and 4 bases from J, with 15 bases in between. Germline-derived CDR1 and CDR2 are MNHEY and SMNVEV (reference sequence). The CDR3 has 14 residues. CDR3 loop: CASRPLGTAYGYTF. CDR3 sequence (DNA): TGTGCCAGCAGGCCCCTCGGGACGGCCTATGGCTACACCTTC.

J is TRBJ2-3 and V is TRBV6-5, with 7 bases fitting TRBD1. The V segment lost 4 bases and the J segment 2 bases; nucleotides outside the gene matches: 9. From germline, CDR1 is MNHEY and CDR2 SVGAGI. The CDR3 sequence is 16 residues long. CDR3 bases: TGTGCCAGCAGTTTAACAGGGGCGGCCGTCACAGATACGCAGTATTTT. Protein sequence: CASSLTGAAVTDTQYF.

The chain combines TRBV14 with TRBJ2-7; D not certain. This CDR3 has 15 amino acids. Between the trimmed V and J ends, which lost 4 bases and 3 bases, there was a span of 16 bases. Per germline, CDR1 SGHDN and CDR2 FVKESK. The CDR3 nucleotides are TGTGCCAGCAGCCGCTTATCGGGTAACGTCTACGAGCAGTACTTC. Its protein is CASSRLSGNVYEQYF.

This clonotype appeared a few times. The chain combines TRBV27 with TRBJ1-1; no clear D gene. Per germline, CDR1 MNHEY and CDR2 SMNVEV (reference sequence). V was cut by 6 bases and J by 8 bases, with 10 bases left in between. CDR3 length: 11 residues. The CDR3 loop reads CASSGPPEAFF. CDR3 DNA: TGTGCCAGCAGCGGACCGCCCGAAGCTTTCTTT.

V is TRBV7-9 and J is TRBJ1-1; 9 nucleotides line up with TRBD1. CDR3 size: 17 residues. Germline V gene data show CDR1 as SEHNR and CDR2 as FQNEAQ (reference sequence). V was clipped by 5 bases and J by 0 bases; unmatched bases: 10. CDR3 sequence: CASSIGTGRHMNTEAFF. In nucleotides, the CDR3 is TGTGCCAGCAGCATTGGGACAGGGCGCCATATGAACACTGAAGCTTTCTTT.

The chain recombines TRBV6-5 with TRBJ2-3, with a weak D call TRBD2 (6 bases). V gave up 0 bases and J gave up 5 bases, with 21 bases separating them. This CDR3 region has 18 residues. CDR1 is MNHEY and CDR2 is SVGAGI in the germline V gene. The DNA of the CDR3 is TGTGCCAGCAGTTACTCGATATTTTCTAGCGCAAAGAGAGATACGCAGTATTTT. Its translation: CASSYSIFSSAKRDTQYF.

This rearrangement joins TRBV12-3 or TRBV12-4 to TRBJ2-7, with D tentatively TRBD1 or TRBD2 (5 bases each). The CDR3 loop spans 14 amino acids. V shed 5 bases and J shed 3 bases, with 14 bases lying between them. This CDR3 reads CASSTQGAGYEQYF. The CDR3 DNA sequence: TGTGCCAGCAGTACTCAGGGTGCGGGCTACGAGCAGTACTTC.

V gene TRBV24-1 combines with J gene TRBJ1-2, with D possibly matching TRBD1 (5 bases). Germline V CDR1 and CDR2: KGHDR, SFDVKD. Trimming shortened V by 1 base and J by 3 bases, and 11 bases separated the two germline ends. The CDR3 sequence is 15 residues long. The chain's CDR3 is CATSDLSGRDYGYTF. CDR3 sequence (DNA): TGTGCCACCAGTGATTTATCAGGGAGGGACTATGGCTACACCTTC.

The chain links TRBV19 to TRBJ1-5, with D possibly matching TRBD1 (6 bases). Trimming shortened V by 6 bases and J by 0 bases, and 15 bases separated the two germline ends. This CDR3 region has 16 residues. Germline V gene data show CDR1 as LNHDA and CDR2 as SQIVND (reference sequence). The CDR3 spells CASSLGGGFSNQPQHF. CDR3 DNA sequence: TGTGCCAGTAGCCTCGGAGGGGGGTTTAGCAATCAGCCCCAGCATTTT. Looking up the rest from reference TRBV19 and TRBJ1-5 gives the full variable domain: DGGITQSPKYLFRKEGQNVTLSCEQNLNHDAMYWYRQDPGQGLRLIYYSQIVNDFQKGDIAEGYSVSREKKESFPLTVTSAQKNPTAFYLCASSLGGGFSNQPQHFGDGTRLSIL.

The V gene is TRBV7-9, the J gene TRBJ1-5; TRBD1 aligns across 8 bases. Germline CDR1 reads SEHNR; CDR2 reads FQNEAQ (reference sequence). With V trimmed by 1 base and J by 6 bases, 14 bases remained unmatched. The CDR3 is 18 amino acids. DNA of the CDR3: TGTGCCAGCAGCTTAGGCCGGGGTACAGGGGGTCGGAGTCAGCCCCAGCATTTT. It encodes CASSLGRGTGGRSQPQHF.

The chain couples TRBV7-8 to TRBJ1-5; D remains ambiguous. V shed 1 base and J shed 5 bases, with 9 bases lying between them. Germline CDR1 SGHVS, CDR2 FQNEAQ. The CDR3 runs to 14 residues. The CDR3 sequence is CASSLGLGDQPQHF. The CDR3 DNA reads TGTGCCAGCAGCTTAGGCCTCGGGGATCAGCCCCAGCATTTT.

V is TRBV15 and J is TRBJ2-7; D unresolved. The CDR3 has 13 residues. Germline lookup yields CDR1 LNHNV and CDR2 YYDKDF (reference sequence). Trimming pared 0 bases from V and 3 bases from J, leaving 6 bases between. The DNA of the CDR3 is TGTGCCACCAGCAGAGAATGGATCTACGAGCAGTACTTC. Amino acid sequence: CATSREWIYEQYF. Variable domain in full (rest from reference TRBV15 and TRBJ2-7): DAMVIQNPRYQVTQFGKPVTLSCSQTLNHNVMYWYQQKSSQAPKLLFHYYDKDFNNEADTPDNFQSRRPNTSFCFLDIRSPGLGDTAMYLCATSREWIYEQYFGPGTRLTVT.

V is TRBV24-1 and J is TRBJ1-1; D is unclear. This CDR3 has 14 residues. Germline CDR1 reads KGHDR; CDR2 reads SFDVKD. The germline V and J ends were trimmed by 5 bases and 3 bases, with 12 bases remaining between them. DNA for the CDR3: TGTGCCACCAGTGGTGGGAAATCGGACACTGAAGCTTTCTTT. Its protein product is CATSGGKSDTEAFF.

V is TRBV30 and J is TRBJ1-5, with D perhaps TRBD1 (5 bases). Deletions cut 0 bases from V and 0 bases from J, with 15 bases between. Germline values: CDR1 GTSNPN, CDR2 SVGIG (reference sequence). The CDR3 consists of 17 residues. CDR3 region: CAWSVYKSTVSNQPQHF. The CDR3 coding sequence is TGTGCCTGGAGTGTGTACAAGTCGACAGTTAGCAATCAGCCCCAGCATTTT.

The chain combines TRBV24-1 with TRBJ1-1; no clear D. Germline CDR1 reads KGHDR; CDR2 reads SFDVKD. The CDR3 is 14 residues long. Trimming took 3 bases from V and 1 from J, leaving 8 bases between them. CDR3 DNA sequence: TGTGCCACCAGTGATGTACCTCCGAACACTGAAGCTTTCTTT. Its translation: CATSDVPPNTEAFF.

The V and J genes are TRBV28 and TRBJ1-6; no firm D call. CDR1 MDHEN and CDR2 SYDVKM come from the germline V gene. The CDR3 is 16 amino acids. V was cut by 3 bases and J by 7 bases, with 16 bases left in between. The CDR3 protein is CASSFVGRRYNSPLHF. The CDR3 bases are TGTGCCAGCAGTTTTGTGGGTCGCAGGTACAATTCACCCCTCCACTTT.

CDR3 amino acids: CASSEDSGNTIYF. The CDR3, as DNA: TGTGCCAGCAGTGAAGACTCTGGAAACACCATATATTTT. This rearrangement joins TRBV15 to TRBJ1-3; D remains unclear. The CDR3 is 13 residues long. Trimming left V 10 bases short and J 0 bases short, with 10 bases between. The germline V gene has CDR1 LNHNV and CDR2 YYDKDF (reference sequence).